One and the same sample provided the 26 T cell receptor beta chains below, sequenced in a study of blood T cell repertoires in COVID-19. Profiled with immunoSEQ multiplex PCR; TCRdb holds only in-frame clones, not every one. The sample includes roughly 76,000 clones, about 89% seen only once; the top ten take around 1%. The sequencing input was PBMCs or T cells enriched from blood (not recorded which). Source of these receptors: a woman in her fifties or sixties with acute COVID-19.

The chain joins TRBV5-1 to TRBJ1-2; 10 bases are a match to TRBD1. This CDR3 has 17 amino acids. Germline-derived CDR1 and CDR2 are SGHRS and YFSETQ. Trimming cost V 4 bases and J 8 bases; bases outside gene matches: 17. CDR3 loop: CASSPGWGTGAGDGYTF. CDR3 nucleotide sequence: TGCGCCAGCAGCCCCGGTTGGGGGACAGGGGCGGGGGACGGCTACACCTTC.

The chain joins TRBV4-2 to TRBJ2-7; 12 bases map to TRBD1. Germline V lookup: CDR1 LGHNA, CDR2 YNFKEQ. The CDR3 covers 15 residues. The V gene end was trimmed by 4 bases and the J gene end by 5 bases; junction bases not matched to a gene: 6. The CDR3 loop reads CASSLGTGGIDEQYF. The CDR3, as DNA: TGTGCCAGCAGCCTTGGGACAGGGGGCATCGACGAGCAGTACTTC.

The V and J genes are TRBV10-1 and TRBJ2-2, with a tentative D call TRBD2 (5 bases). Germline loops: CDR1 WNHNN, CDR2 SYGVQD (reference sequence). The CDR3 is 16 residues long. V was trimmed by 10 bases and J by 7 bases, leaving 25 bases between them. CDR3 sequence (DNA): TGCGCCACTATGGACTGGGGTCGTTTAGAGGACGGGGAGCTGTTTTTT. The encoded protein is CATMDWGRLEDGELFF.

V usage is TRBV2 and J usage is TRBJ1-1, with 10 bases lining up with TRBD1. Germline V gives CDR1 SNHLY, CDR2 FYNNEI. J was trimmed by 4 bases and V by 5 bases; bases with no gene match: 4. This CDR3 spans 14 amino acids. The CDR3 nucleotides are TGTGCCAGCAGTCCCCGGACAGGGGGCACTGAAGCTTTCTTT. Translation: CASSPRTGGTEAFF. Complete variable domain (other parts from reference TRBV2 and TRBJ1-1): EPEVTQTPSHQVTQMGQEVILRCVPISNHLYFYWYRQILGQKVEFLVSFYNNEISEKSEIFDDQFSVERPDGSNFTLKIRSTKLEDSAMYFCASSPRTGGTEAFFGQGTRLTVV.

This chain joins TRBV7-3 and TRBJ2-3; TRBD2 aligns across 10 bases. J gave up 5 bases and V 4 bases, and 3 bases lay outside the gene matches. The germline gives CDR1 SGHTA, CDR2 FQGTGA. The CDR3 extends over 14 amino acids. CDR3: CASSSRLAGDTQYF. Here the CDR3 DNA reads TGTGCCAGCAGCTCTCGACTAGCGGGAGATACGCAGTATTTT.

The V gene is TRBV5-1, the J gene TRBJ2-7; weak D call: TRBD2 (5 bases). This CDR3 region has 17 residues. Germline V gene lookup returns CDR1 SGHRS and CDR2 YFSETQ. The V end was cut by 0 bases, the J end by 0 bases, with 16 bases between. CDR3 protein: CASSLGQEAGYSYEQYF. DNA for the CDR3: TGCGCCAGCAGCTTGGGCCAGGAGGCCGGTTACTCCTACGAGCAGTACTTC. Full variable domain (outside the CDR3, taken from reference TRBV5-1 and TRBJ2-7): KAGVTQTPRYLIKTRGQQVTLSCSPISGHRSVSWYQQTPGQGLQFLFEYFSETQRNKGNFPGRFSGRQFSNSRSEMNVSTLELGDSALYLCASSLGQEAGYSYEQYFGPGTRLTVT.

The V and J genes are TRBV19 and TRBJ2-3; 10 bases are a match to TRBD2. The J segment lost 2 bases and the V segment lost 5 bases, leaving 7 bases of the junction unmatched. The length of the CDR3 is 16 residues. The germline V gene has CDR1 LNHDA and CDR2 SQIVND (reference sequence). CDR3 protein: CASSLRSGRPTDTQYF. CDR3 DNA: TGTGCCAGTAGTCTCCGTAGCGGGAGGCCCACAGATACGCAGTATTTT.

The sample holds a few counts of this clone. This sequence joins TRBV7-2 and TRBJ1-4, with D uncertain. This CDR3 is built from 15 residues. V lost 6 bases to trimming and J lost 4 bases, with 15 bases between them. Germline V gene data show CDR1 as SGHTA and CDR2 as FQGNSA. In DNA form, the CDR3 reads TGTGCCAGCAGTCCGACGGGAGGGCGTAATGAAAAACTGTTTTTT. It specifies CASSPTGGRNEKLFF.

The chain has TRBV11-3 and TRBJ1-1, with 9 bases identical to TRBD1. CDR3 length: 16 residues. Germline V CDR1 and CDR2: SGHNT, YENEEA. V lost 5 bases to trimming and J lost 4 bases; unmatched junction nucleotides: 11. The CDR3 region is CASSPSPGTGPTEAFF. Written as DNA, the CDR3 is TGTGCCAGCAGCCCTAGTCCCGGGACAGGGCCCACTGAAGCTTTCTTT.

CDR3 amino acids: CAFGDRGDTIYF. The CDR3 bases are TGTGCCTTCGGAGACAGGGGAGACACCATATATTTT. The chain is built from TRBV14 and TRBJ1-3, with TRBD1 matching over 8 bases. The CDR3 length is 12 residues. Losses at the gene ends were 11 bases for V and 8 bases for J; bases not matched to a gene: 8. The germline V gene has CDR1 SGHDN and CDR2 FVKESK.

The V gene is TRBV27, the J gene TRBJ2-7, with 7 bases identical to TRBD1. V lost 4 bases to trimming and J lost 4 bases; unmatched junction nucleotides: 1. Per germline, CDR1 MNHEY and CDR2 SMNVEV (reference sequence). The length of the CDR3 is 12 residues. This CDR3 reads CASSSTGYEQYF. The CDR3 DNA reads as TGTGCCAGCAGTTCGACAGGGTACGAGCAGTACTTC.

The chain carries TRBV29-1 and TRBJ2-7; D unresolved. Germline CDR1 and CDR2: SQVTM and ANQGSEA. The V gene lost 1 base and the J gene lost 2 bases, with 9 bases spanning the gap. CDR3 length equals 13 residues. For the CDR3, the DNA is TGCAGCGTTGAAGGAACACAGACCTACGAGCAGTACTTC. Translated: CSVEGTQTYEQYF.

This clone was seen only once. This sequence joins TRBV29-1 and TRBJ1-2, with 7 bases fitting TRBD1. Germline V lookup: CDR1 SQVTM, CDR2 ANQGSEA. The CDR3 has 12 residues. The CDR3 bases are TGCAGGGGATCTACAGGGGCCTATGGCTACACCTTC. Translating it yields CRGSTGAYGYTF.

This chain uses TRBV19 with TRBJ1-5, with D possibly matching TRBD1 (5 bases). This CDR3 has 13 residues. CDR1 LNHDA and CDR2 SQIVND come from the germline V gene (reference sequence). Trimming took off 5 bases at V and 1 base at J, with 6 bases between the two ends. CDR3 loop: CASSRGSNQPQHF. The CDR3 nucleotides read TGTGCCAGTAGTCGGGGGAGCAATCAGCCCCAGCATTTT.

This clone came up once. The chain employs TRBV5-1 and TRBJ1-2, with 7 bases aligning to TRBD1. The ends lost 0 bases at V and 4 bases at J; junction bases unmatched: 6. CDR1 is SGHRS and CDR2 is YFSETQ in the germline V gene. CDR3 length equals 15 residues. The CDR3 sequence is CASSLGQGEGYGYTF. CDR3 sequence (DNA): TGCGCCAGCAGCTTGGGCCAGGGGGAAGGCTATGGCTACACCTTC. Looking up the rest from reference TRBV5-1 and TRBJ1-2 gives the full variable domain: KAGVTQTPRYLIKTRGQQVTLSCSPISGHRSVSWYQQTPGQGLQFLFEYFSETQRNKGNFPGRFSGRQFSNSRSEMNVSTLELGDSALYLCASSLGQGEGYGYTFGSGTRLTVV.

The J gene is TRBJ1-5, the V gene TRBV5-1; 8 bases match TRBD1. CDR3 length: 14 amino acids. Trimming cost V 0 bases and J 6 bases; bases outside gene matches: 2. The germline CDR1 and CDR2 sequences are SGHRS and YFSETQ. The DNA for the CDR3 is TGCGCCAGCAGCTTGGAGACAGGGGTTCAGCCCCAGCATTTT. Translating gives CASSLETGVQPQHF.

This clone was counted a few times. The rearrangement uses TRBV7-9 and TRBJ1-2, with D possibly being TRBD1 (6 bases). V dropped 3 bases and J dropped 6 bases, with 17 bases sitting between them. This CDR3 has 15 amino acids. Per the germline V gene, CDR1 is SEHNR and CDR2 is FQNEAQ (reference sequence). CDR3 DNA sequence: TGTGCCAGCAGCTTTGCGGACAGCCAGATCCATGGCTACACCTTC. Amino acids: CASSFADSQIHGYTF. The variable domain in full, completed from reference TRBV7-9 and TRBJ1-2, reads DTGVSQNPRHKITKRGQNVTFRCDPISEHNRLYWYRQTLGQGPEFLTYFQNEAQLEKSRLLSDRFSAERPKGSFSTLEIQRTEQGDSAMYLCASSFADSQIHGYTFGSGTRLTVV.

V gene TRBV27 combines with J gene TRBJ1-6; tentative D call: TRBD1 (6 bases). Germline values: CDR1 MNHEY, CDR2 SMNVEV (reference sequence). The CDR3 contains 13 residues. Trimming shortened V by 5 bases and J by 8 bases, and 10 bases separated the two germline ends. The CDR3 spells CASSNRVDSPLHF. CDR3 sequence (DNA): TGTGCCAGCAGTAACAGGGTCGATTCACCCCTCCACTTT.

The genes are TRBV5-1 and TRBJ1-5; D not certain. CDR1 is SGHRS and CDR2 is YFSETQ in the germline V gene. The germline V and J ends were trimmed by 0 bases and 9 bases, with 13 bases remaining between them. This CDR3 region has 14 residues. The CDR3: CASSLGRNGAPQHF. In DNA form, the CDR3 reads TGCGCCAGCAGCTTGGGGCGGAATGGCGCGCCCCAGCATTTT.

The chain couples TRBV6-4 to TRBJ2-1, with 10 bases identical to TRBD2. The germline V gene encodes CDR1 MRHNA and CDR2 SNTAGT. Unmatched junction bases numbered 4, after V lost 5 bases and J lost 3 bases. CDR3 length equals 15 residues. This CDR3 is CASSPLAGNYNEQFF. CDR3 coding DNA: TGTGCCAGCAGTCCACTAGCGGGAAACTACAATGAGCAGTTCTTC.

Here the CDR3 reads CASSQDGVSEYNEQFF. The CDR3 nucleotides are TGCGCCAGCAGCCAAGACGGTGTTAGCGAGTACAATGAGCAGTTCTTC. The chain links TRBV4-3 to TRBJ2-1; maybe TRBD2 (5 bases). With 0 bases removed from V and 4 bases from J, the gap between germline ends came to 13 bases. There are 16 residues in the CDR3. CDR1 and CDR2 from the germline V gene are LGHNA and YSLEER.

V and J are TRBV3-1 (or the pseudogene TRBV3-2) and TRBJ2-7; TRBD1 matches at 8 bases. The J segment lost 3 bases and the V segment lost 5 bases, leaving 3 bases of the junction unmatched. The CDR3 runs 13 residues. Germline lookup yields CDR1 LGHDT and CDR2 YNNKEL (reference sequence). The CDR3 DNA sequence: TGTGCCAGCAGCGGGACAGGTTACTACGAGCAGTACTTC. Translation gives CASSGTGYYEQYF.

The V gene is TRBV30, the J gene TRBJ1-2, with D possibly being TRBD1 (6 bases). The germline CDR1 and CDR2 sequences are GTSNPN and SVGIG (reference sequence). Trimming took off 0 bases at V and 8 bases at J, with 10 bases between the two ends. CDR3 length equals 12 residues. This CDR3 is CAWSVYREGYTF. In nucleotides, the CDR3 is TGTGCCTGGAGTGTCTACAGGGAGGGCTACACCTTC.

The rearrangement links TRBV12-3 or TRBV12-4 to TRBJ2-5; TRBD1 agrees at 10 bases. CDR3 length equals 12 residues. V lost 6 bases to trimming and J lost 13 bases; unmatched junction nucleotides: 8. DNA for the CDR3: TGTGCCAGCAGCAGGGGACAGGGGCTTAGGTACTTC. Translating it yields CASSRGQGLRYF.

The CDR3 region is CASSPGDRGTEAFF. The DNA for the CDR3 is TGTGCCAGCAGCCCAGGGGACAGGGGGACTGAAGCTTTCTTT. The rearrangement joins TRBV3-1 (or the pseudogene TRBV3-2) to TRBJ1-1; TRBD1 matches 11 bases. The CDR3 spans 14 residues. V lost 4 bases to trimming and J lost 5 bases; unmatched junction nucleotides: 3. Germline V gene data show CDR1 as LGHDT and CDR2 as YNNKEL (reference sequence).

The V gene is TRBV7-6, the J gene TRBJ2-5; D gene uncertain. The germline CDR1 and CDR2 sequences are SGHVS and FNYEAQ. The CDR3 runs to 15 residues. The germline V and J ends were trimmed by 1 base and 2 bases, with 11 bases remaining between them. The CDR3 DNA reads TGTGCCAGCAGCTTAGGTGGGCGAGTACAAGAGACCCAGTACTTC. Translated: CASSLGGRVQETQYF.